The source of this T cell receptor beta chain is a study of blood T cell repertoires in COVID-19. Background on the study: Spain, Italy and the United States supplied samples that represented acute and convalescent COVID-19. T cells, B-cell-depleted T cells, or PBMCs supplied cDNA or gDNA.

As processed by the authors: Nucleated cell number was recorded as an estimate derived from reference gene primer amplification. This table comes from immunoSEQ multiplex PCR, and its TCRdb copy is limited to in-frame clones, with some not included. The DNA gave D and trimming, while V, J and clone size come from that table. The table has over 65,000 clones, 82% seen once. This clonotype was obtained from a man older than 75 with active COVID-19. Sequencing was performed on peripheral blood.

CDR3 region: CASSDSGIIAGGGRTQYF. The CDR3 bases are TGTGCCAGCAGTGACTCGGGAATAATTGCGGGAGGGGGCAGGACCCAGTACTTC. This rearrangement joins TRBV6-4 to TRBJ2-5; TRBD2 agrees at 9 bases. Germline CDR1 MRHNA, CDR2 SNTAGT. This CDR3 has 18 amino acids. Unmatched junction bases numbered 15, after V lost 0 bases and J lost 7 bases.